One sample yielded the 25 T cell receptor beta chains listed below, sequenced in a study of T cell repertoires in cytomegalovirus infection. TCRdb processed the reads anew with MiXCR; each CDR3 protein has one entry. The data contain approximately 280,000 distinct CDR3 sequences, about 20% of them singletons. The antigens for these receptors are not known. The source was cultured PBMCs, collected from culture after CMV antigen stimulation. Receptor source: a human donor in good health (CMV status not recorded). Some clones in this sample may be carry-over from other donors' samples.

V gene TRBV12-3 or TRBV12-4 combines with J gene TRBJ1-5; D is unclear. V dropped 4 bases and J dropped 4 bases, with 14 bases sitting between them. The CDR3 sequence is 15 residues long. In DNA, the CDR3 is TGTGCCAGCAGTTCATCAATGATTCCTAATCAGCCCCAGCATTTT. It translates to CASSSSMIPNQPQHF.

This chain links TRBV15 with TRBJ2-4; D ambiguous. This CDR3 comprises 17 residues. V lost 1 base and J lost 0, with 13 bases in between. CDR1 is LNHNV and CDR2 is YYDKDF in the germline V gene (reference sequence). The CDR3 sequence is CATSRGSFRIAKNIQYF. The CDR3 DNA reads TGTGCCACCAGCAGAGGCTCGTTCCGCATAGCCAAAAACATTCAGTACTTC.

This clonotype was seen ten or more times. This chain links TRBV7-2 with TRBJ1-2; a weak D match, TRBD1 (5 bases). Germline CDR1 is SGHTA and CDR2 is FQGNSA. V lost 0 bases, J lost 3 bases, and 8 bases lay in between. The CDR3 is 14 residues long. This chain's CDR3 is CASSLAGRDYGYTF. In DNA, the CDR3 is TGTGCCAGCAGCTTAGCCGGCAGGGACTATGGCTACACCTTC. Full variable domain (outside the CDR3, taken from reference TRBV7-2 and TRBJ1-2): GAGVSQSPSNKVTEKGKDVELRCDPISGHTALYWYRQSLGQGLEFLIYFQGNSAPDKSGLPSDRFSAERTGGSVSTLTIQRTQQEDSAVYLCASSLAGRDYGYTFGSGTRLTVV.

Only one count was recorded for this clonotype. This sequence joins TRBV4-1 and TRBJ1-4, with a tentative D call TRBD1 (6 bases). From germline, CDR1 is MGHRA and CDR2 YSYEKL. CDR3 length equals 14 residues. Trimming took off 1 base at V and 8 bases at J, with 11 bases between the two ends. CDR3 in DNA: TGCGCCAGCAGCCAAGGAGACAGGAGGGAAAAACTGTTTTTT. This encodes CASSQGDRREKLFF.

CDR3 coding DNA: TGTGCCAGCAGCCGGACCCCCGGTGAGCAGTTCTTC. Amino acids: CASSRTPGEQFF. The J gene is TRBJ2-1, the V gene TRBV6-1, with D unclear. The CDR3 totals 12 residues. The V end was cut by 6 bases, the J end by 9 bases, with 12 bases between. Germline values: CDR1 MNHNS, CDR2 SASEGT.

This clonotype was counted only a few times. The chain uses TRBV7-2 and TRBJ2-2, with D possibly being TRBD1 or TRBD2 (5 bases each). The CDR3 has 13 residues. Germline CDR1 and CDR2: SGHTA and FQGNSA. The germline V and J ends were trimmed by 9 bases and 8 bases, with 16 bases remaining between them. CDR3 in DNA: TGTGCCAGACCGGGACCCTCACCTGGGGAGCTGTTTTTT. As protein: CARPGPSPGELFF.

This clonotype showed up just a few times. The V gene is TRBV18, the J gene TRBJ2-7; TRBD2 aligns across 15 bases. The ends lost 0 bases at V and 2 bases at J; junction bases unmatched: 5. The CDR3 sequence is 18 residues long. Germline V lookup: CDR1 KGHSH, CDR2 LQKENI. In DNA form, the CDR3 reads TGTGCCAGCTCACCACCGGGACTAGCGGGAGGTGGGGCCTACGAGCAGTACTTC. This encodes CASSPPGLAGGGAYEQYF. The full variable domain, completed using reference TRBV18 and TRBJ2-7, is NAGVMQNPRHLVRRRGQEARLRCSPMKGHSHVYWYRQLPEEGLKFMVYLQKENIIDESGMPKERFSAEFPKEGPSILRIQQVVRGDSAAYFCASSPPGLAGGGAYEQYFGPGTRLTVT.

This clonotype was counted only a few times. The chain joins TRBV11-2 to TRBJ2-5; TRBD2 matches 14 bases. With V trimmed by 1 base and J by 2 bases, 3 bases remained unmatched. This CDR3 comprises 17 residues. CDR1 is SGHAT, CDR2 FQNNGV, per germline. CDR3 DNA: TGTGCCAGCAGCTTAGCCGGGACTAGCGGGAGACAAGAGACCCAGTACTTC. Protein: CASSLAGTSGRQETQYF.

This clonotype was seen only a few times. J is TRBJ2-5 and V is TRBV12-3 or TRBV12-4; possibly TRBD1 for D (7 bases). The CDR3 is 15 amino acids. Between the trimmed V and J ends, which lost 7 bases and 5 bases, there was a span of 20 bases. The CDR3 here is CASTARGGGGETQYF. As DNA, the CDR3 is TGTGCCAGCACCGCCCGCGGAGGGGGCGGTGAGACCCAGTACTTC.

This chain joins TRBV12-3 or TRBV12-4 and TRBJ2-6; tentative D call: TRBD2 (5 bases). The CDR3 spans 14 residues. The V gene lost 2 bases and the J gene lost 13 bases, with 15 bases spanning the gap. CDR3 protein: CASSLSSRGEVLTF. Here the CDR3 DNA reads TGTGCCAGCAGTTTAAGCTCCCGGGGAGAGGTCCTGACTTTC.

This clonotype was detected a few times. J is TRBJ1-5 and V is TRBV24-1, with D unclear. Trimming removed 5 bases at V and 2 bases at J, with 6 bases between. The CDR3 is 13 residues long. The germline CDR1 and CDR2 sequences are KGHDR and SFDVKD. CDR3 DNA sequence: TGTGCCACCAGTGTGCAGGGCAATCAGCCCCAGCATTTT. It translates to CATSVQGNQPQHF.

The chain links TRBV19 to TRBJ1-5, with D possibly TRBD1 on 5 matching bases. The length of the CDR3 is 13 residues. CDR1 LNHDA and CDR2 SQIVND come from the germline V gene (reference sequence). V lost 4 bases and J lost 4, with 8 bases in between. The CDR3 here is CASSNDRNQPQHF. The CDR3 DNA follows: TGTGCCAGTAGTAACGACAGAAATCAGCCCCAGCATTTT.

This clonotype was observed at least ten times. This chain uses TRBV7-8 with TRBJ1-5; no reliable D call. The CDR3 sequence is 15 residues long. V lost 1 base to trimming and J lost 3 bases, with 10 bases between them. Germline CDR1 reads SGHVS; CDR2 reads FQNEAQ. The CDR3 DNA reads TGTGCCAGCAGCTTAGTCTTGGGGTACAATCAGCCCCAGCATTTT. Protein sequence: CASSLVLGYNQPQHF.

In DNA form, the CDR3 reads TGTGCCAGCAAACCCGGGAGGGCCTACAATGAGCAGTTCTTC. It yields the protein CASKPGRAYNEQFF. The chain recombines TRBV19 with TRBJ2-1; 8 nucleotides align to TRBD2. The CDR3 sequence is 14 residues long. V lost 9 bases to trimming and J lost 2 bases; unmatched junction nucleotides: 6. Germline CDR1 is LNHDA and CDR2 is SQIVND (reference sequence).

This clonotype is classed as medium-sized. The CDR3 is CASSFEGPSGSYEQYF. DNA of the CDR3: TGTGCCAGCAGCTTTGAGGGTCCTAGCGGCTCCTACGAGCAGTACTTC. The chain employs TRBV7-3 and TRBJ2-7; 7 nucleotides line up with TRBD2. V trimming: 3 bases; J trimming: 0 bases; junction bases outside the gene matches: 8. Germline values: CDR1 SGHTA, CDR2 FQGTGA. The CDR3 spans 16 residues. Filled out from reference TRBV7-3 and TRBJ2-7, the complete variable domain reads GAGVSQTPSNKVTEKGKYVELRCDPISGHTALYWYRQSLGQGPEFLIYFQGTGAADDSGLPNDRFFAVRPEGSVSTLKIQRTERGDSAVYLCASSFEGPSGSYEQYFGPGTRLTVT.

The sample holds many counts of this clonotype. The chain employs TRBV7-8 and TRBJ1-5; D uncertain. CDR3 length: 13 amino acids. Trimming took 5 bases from V and 9 from J, leaving 14 bases between them. Germline CDR1 reads SGHVS; CDR2 reads FQNEAQ. The CDR3 here is CASSPSIIGPQHF. The CDR3, as DNA: TGTGCCAGCAGCCCCTCTATCATAGGGCCCCAGCATTTT.

This clonotype was detected only a few times. The chain links TRBV11-3 to TRBJ1-1, with no clear D. The CDR3 is 12 residues long. V was shortened by 5 bases and J by 4 bases, with 8 bases between the two germline ends. In germline, CDR1 is SGHNT, CDR2 YENEEA. DNA for the CDR3: TGTGCCAGCAGCGCCGGGATCACTGAAGCTTTCTTT. It yields the protein CASSAGITEAFF.

This clonotype was detected ten times or more. This sequence joins TRBV7-2 and TRBJ1-1; possible D gene TRBD1, 6 bases. Germline V gene lookup returns CDR1 SGHTA and CDR2 FQGNSA. V lost 2 bases to trimming and J lost 6 bases, with 10 bases between them. This CDR3 is built from 13 residues. As DNA, the CDR3 is TGTGCCAGCAGCTTAAGCAGGGGCGCTGAAGCTTTCTTT. Protein: CASSLSRGAEAFF.

The sample holds a few counts of this clonotype. CDR3 residues: CASSLVRLARGLSSSYNEQFF. CDR3 DNA sequence: TGTGCCAGCAGCTTAGTGCGTTTGGCCAGGGGTCTCTCTAGCTCCTACAATGAGCAGTTCTTC. The V gene is TRBV7-9, the J gene TRBJ2-1; D may be TRBD1 (6 bases). The CDR3 totals 21 residues. Trimming shortened V by 1 base and J by 0 bases, and 25 bases separated the two germline ends. The germline V gene encodes CDR1 SEHNR and CDR2 FQNEAQ (reference sequence). The variable domain in full, with the rest retrieved from reference TRBV7-9 and TRBJ2-1, is DTGVSQNPRHKITKRGQNVTFRCDPISEHNRLYWYRQTLGQGPEFLTYFQNEAQLEKSRLLSDRFSAERPKGSFSTLEIQRTEQGDSAMYLCASSLVRLARGLSSSYNEQFFGPGTRLTVL.

As DNA, the CDR3 is TGTGCCAGCAGCGCCATTGGACAGGGGATTAATGAAAAACTGTTTTTT. Its protein product is CASSAIGQGINEKLFF. The V gene is TRBV9, the J gene TRBJ1-4; 9 bases line up with TRBD1. V shed 3 bases, J shed 4 bases, and the junction held 7 bases outside the gene matches. Germline-derived CDR1 and CDR2 are SGDLS and YYNGEE. The CDR3 is made up of 16 amino acids.

The chain employs TRBV9 and TRBJ2-2, with D tentatively TRBD1 (6 bases). The CDR3 contains 17 residues. Trimming left V 4 bases short and J 2 bases short, with 18 bases between. Germline CDR1 reads SGDLS; CDR2 reads YYNGEE. CDR3: CASSFLDRTPNTGELFF. CDR3 coding DNA: TGTGCCAGCAGCTTCTTAGACAGGACCCCTAACACCGGGGAGCTGTTTTTT.

At least ten counts were recorded for this clonotype. The chain has TRBV7-8 and TRBJ2-7; TRBD2 matches 9 bases. Germline-derived CDR1 and CDR2 are SGHVS and FQNEAQ. The V segment lost 8 bases and the J segment 5 bases; nucleotides outside the gene matches: 7. This CDR3 is built from 13 residues. CDR3 in amino acids: CASGAGGPNEQYV. CDR3 DNA: TGTGCCAGCGGGGCGGGAGGGCCAAACGAGCAGTACGTC.

CDR3 sequence reads: CSEASGGTDTQYF. In DNA, the CDR3 is TGCAGTGAAGCTAGCGGAGGCACAGATACGCAGTATTTT. The chain combines TRBV20-1 with TRBJ2-3; 7 bases match TRBD2. The germline CDR1 and CDR2 sequences are DFQATT and SNEGSKA (reference sequence). V was pared by 7 bases and J by 1 base, with 5 bases of the junction left unmatched. The CDR3 is 13 residues long.

This clonotype turned up a few times. The J gene is TRBJ2-3, the V gene TRBV27, with TRBD2 matching 8 bases. J was trimmed by 2 bases and V by 4 bases; bases with no gene match: 8. CDR1 and CDR2 (germline): MNHEY, SMNVEV (reference sequence). This CDR3 has 16 amino acids. The CDR3 region is CASSSVQAGVTDTQYF. The DNA of the CDR3 is TGTGCCAGCAGTTCCGTGCAAGCGGGAGTCACAGATACGCAGTATTTT.

This clonotype was counted ten times or more. The chain uses TRBV7-8 and TRBJ2-2; 8 bases agree with TRBD1. Germline V gene lookup returns CDR1 SGHVS and CDR2 FQNEAQ. The CDR3 consists of 17 residues. The V gene end was trimmed by 5 bases and the J gene end by 3 bases; junction bases not matched to a gene: 11. The CDR3 DNA reads TGTGCCAGCAGCCCCAGGACAGGGTGGTTGGACACCGGGGAGCTGTTTTTT. Translating it yields CASSPRTGWLDTGELFF. Full variable domain (remainder filled in from reference TRBV7-8 and TRBJ2-2): GAGVSQSPRYKVAKRGQDVALRCDPISGHVSLFWYQQALGQGPEFLTYFQNEAQLDKSGLPSDRFFAERPEGSVSTLKIQRTQQEDSAVYLCASSPRTGWLDTGELFFGEGSRLTVL.